Below, 22 T cell receptor beta chains from the same sample are listed, as sequenced in a study of a mutant IDH1 vaccine in newly diagnosed glioma. Which antigens these TCRs recognize remains unknown. The time point: week 35, safety follow-up. What each vaccine dose contained was 300 ug of mutant IDH1 20-mer peptide, accompanied by topical imiquimod. Measured with immunoSEQ multiplex PCR; TCRdb has only the in-frame clones, and not every one. Of some 70,000 clones in the sample, roughly 83% were seen once. The specimen was PBMCs, collected from a glioma patient whose treatment included an IDH1 peptide vaccine. These receptors were collected from a young man with glioma.

J is TRBJ1-1 and V is TRBV21-1. TRBV21-1 is a known pseudogene. CDR3 length: 16 residues. CDR3 in amino acids: CAPGSTGLGENTEAFF. DNA of the CDR3: TGTGCCCCGGGAAGCACGGGTCTGGGGGAGAACACTGAAGCTTTCTTT.

The chain uses TRBV29-1 and TRBJ2-7, with 7 bases that match TRBD1. This CDR3 is 13 amino acids long. With 2 bases clipped from V and 1 base from J, the junction kept 2 bases outside the gene matches. Looked up from germline, CDR1 is SQVTM and CDR2 is ANQGSEA. The DNA for the CDR3 is TGCAGCGTTGAAAAGGGACAGTCCTACGAGCAGTACTTC. It is translated as CSVEKGQSYEQYF.

The gene calls are TRBV11-2 and TRBJ2-3, with 8 bases aligning to TRBD2. Germline trimming cut 2 bases from V and 2 bases from J; bases unmatched to any gene: 6. The germline gives CDR1 SGHAT, CDR2 FQNNGV. The CDR3 has 16 residues. The CDR3 loop is CASSLFTSGYTDTQYF. CDR3 coding DNA: TGTGCCAGCAGCTTATTCACTAGCGGATACACAGATACGCAGTATTTT.

This chain connects TRBV6-1 to TRBJ2-6, with TRBD1 matching 9 bases. The ends lost 10 bases at V and 4 bases at J; junction bases unmatched: 5. The CDR3 length is 14 residues. Germline V gene data show CDR1 as MNHNS and CDR2 as SASEGT. The DNA of the CDR3 is TGTGCCACCACAGGGGGCGAGGGGGCCAACGTCCTGACTTTC. Its translation is CATTGGEGANVLTF.

This clone came up a few times. The chain recombines TRBV6-1 with TRBJ1-4; 7 bases align to TRBD1. This CDR3 contains 13 residues. The germline gives CDR1 MNHNS, CDR2 SASEGT. V lost 0 bases, J lost 11 bases, and 3 bases stayed unmatched. This CDR3 is CASSEAWTGKLFF. DNA of the CDR3: TGTGCCAGCAGTGAAGCATGGACAGGCAAACTGTTTTTT.

This chain uses TRBV7-9 with TRBJ1-1; D ambiguous. V was cut by 6 bases and J by 1 base, with 6 bases left in between. The germline CDR1 and CDR2 sequences are SEHNR and FQNEAQ (reference sequence). The CDR3 contains 12 residues. The CDR3 protein is CASRQQNTEAFF. DNA of the CDR3: TGTGCCAGCAGACAACAGAACACTGAAGCTTTCTTT.

The J gene is TRBJ2-3, the V gene TRBV7-9; 9 bases map to TRBD2. This CDR3 has 13 residues. With V trimmed by 6 bases and J by 9 bases, 7 bases remained unmatched. CDR1 is SEHNR, CDR2 FQNEAQ, per germline (reference sequence). The DNA for the CDR3 is TGTGCCAGCAGGATAGCGGGAGAGTCGACGCAGTATTTT. It yields the protein CASRIAGESTQYF.

This chain joins TRBV7-3 and TRBJ2-5, with D tentatively TRBD1 (5 bases). V dropped 1 base and J dropped 5 bases, with 8 bases sitting between them. This CDR3 region has 13 residues. CDR1 and CDR2 (germline): SGHTA, FQGTGA. The CDR3 DNA reads as TGTGCCAGCAGCTTAAGAAGGGGCGAGACCCAGTACTTC. Translating it yields CASSLRRGETQYF.

The J gene is TRBJ2-1, the V gene TRBV5-1, with D uncertain. Germline values: CDR1 SGHRS, CDR2 YFSETQ. The V end lost 4 bases, the J end lost 6 bases, and 17 bases lay between the germline ends. The CDR3 extends over 15 amino acids. The CDR3 sequence: CASSLGLVVGNEQFF. In nucleotides, the CDR3 is TGCGCCAGCAGCCTGGGGTTGGTGGTAGGCAATGAGCAGTTCTTC. The full variable domain, completed using reference TRBV5-1 and TRBJ2-1, is KAGVTQTPRYLIKTRGQQVTLSCSPISGHRSVSWYQQTPGQGLQFLFEYFSETQRNKGNFPGRFSGRQFSNSRSEMNVSTLELGDSALYLCASSLGLVVGNEQFFGPGTRLTVL.

The chain carries TRBV28 and TRBJ1-2; D perhaps matches TRBD1 (6 bases). CDR1 and CDR2 from the germline V gene are MDHEN and SYDVKM. V lost 6 bases and J lost 5, with 19 bases in between. The CDR3 spans 15 residues. The CDR3 loop is CASRILGGGRYGYTF. The DNA of the CDR3 is TGTGCCAGCAGGATCCTCGGGGGGGGGCGATATGGCTACACCTTC.

V gene TRBV6-5 combines with J gene TRBJ1-1; D is ambiguous. The germline CDR1 and CDR2 sequences are MNHEY and SVGAGI. The CDR3 contains 14 residues. The germline V and J ends were trimmed by 2 bases and 0 bases, with 7 bases remaining between them. DNA of the CDR3: TGTGCCAGCAGTTACGGGATCATGAACACTGAAGCTTTCTTT. It yields the protein CASSYGIMNTEAFF.

The V and J genes are TRBV28 and TRBJ2-7, with a weak D call TRBD2 (6 bases). The CDR3 has 15 residues. Germline V gene sequence: CDR1 MDHEN, CDR2 SYDVKM. The V and J ends lost 5 bases and 0 bases respectively, with 14 bases between them. The CDR3 coding sequence is TGTGCCAGCAGTCGTTCCGGGACTCTCTCCTACGAGCAGTACTTC. This codes for CASSRSGTLSYEQYF.

The J gene is TRBJ1-1, the V gene TRBV19, with 7 bases identical to TRBD1. The CDR3 runs 14 residues. With V trimmed by 5 bases and J by 4 bases, 7 bases remained unmatched. Germline CDR1 and CDR2: LNHDA and SQIVND (reference sequence). The CDR3 loop is CASSVQGQSTEAFF. Written as DNA, the CDR3 is TGTGCCAGTAGTGTACAGGGGCAAAGCACTGAAGCTTTCTTT.

This chain connects TRBV28 to TRBJ2-7, with 7 bases lining up with TRBD1. Germline V lookup: CDR1 MDHEN, CDR2 SYDVKM. V was pared by 10 bases and J by 3 bases, with 9 bases of the junction left unmatched. The CDR3 contains 13 residues. CDR3 residues: CAIRTGTGYEQYF. The CDR3 DNA reads TGTGCCATAAGGACAGGTACAGGCTACGAGCAGTACTTC. The full variable domain, its missing parts supplied by reference TRBV28 and TRBJ2-7, is DVKVTQSSRYLVKRTGEKVFLECVQDMDHENMFWYRQDPGLGLRLIYFSYDVKMKEKGDIPEGYSVSREKKERFSLILESASTNQTSMYLCAIRTGTGYEQYFGPGTRLTVT.

V and J are TRBV7-2 and TRBJ1-1; 8 bases agree with TRBD1. The V segment lost 4 bases and the J segment 4 bases; nucleotides outside the gene matches: 8. Germline V gene data show CDR1 as SGHTA and CDR2 as FQGNSA. This CDR3 has 15 residues. This CDR3 reads CASSWMGQEITEAFF. In DNA form, the CDR3 reads TGTGCCAGCAGCTGGATGGGACAGGAGATCACTGAAGCTTTCTTT.

The J gene is TRBJ2-3, the V gene TRBV19; D perhaps matches TRBD1 (6 bases). The germline CDR1 and CDR2 sequences are LNHDA and SQIVND (reference sequence). The CDR3 runs 15 residues. The ends were cut back, 4 bases at V and 5 bases at J, with 16 bases in the middle. The CDR3: CASSTPWGPGDTQYF. Written as DNA, the CDR3 is TGTGCCAGTAGTACTCCATGGGGGCCCGGAGATACGCAGTATTTT.

This clone was detected once. The chain uses TRBV12-5 and TRBJ2-3; 7 nucleotides align to TRBD1. The CDR3 has 14 amino acids. Per germline, CDR1 LGHNT and CDR2 FRNRAP. V shed 1 base and J 8 bases; nucleotides not matched to a gene: 6. The CDR3 protein is CASGLGDSRGTQYF. The CDR3 region has the DNA TGTGCTAGTGGTTTGGGGGACAGCCGGGGTACGCAGTATTTT.

This sequence joins TRBV7-6 and TRBJ2-5, with TRBD2 identical over 7 bases. Germline trimming cut 4 bases from V and 2 bases from J; bases unmatched to any gene: 10. There are 16 residues in the CDR3. Germline V gene sequence: CDR1 SGHVS, CDR2 FNYEAQ. CDR3 nucleotide sequence: TGTGCCAGCAGCTCATTGGGTCCGGGACTACAAGAGACCCAGTACTTC. Translating it yields CASSSLGPGLQETQYF. Combining the CDR3 with reference TRBV7-6 and TRBJ2-5 gives the whole variable domain GAGVSQSPRYKVTKRGQDVALRCDPISGHVSLYWYRQALGQGPEFLTYFNYEAQQDKSGLPNDRFSAERPEGSISTLTIQRTEQRDSAMYRCASSSLGPGLQETQYFGPGTRLLVL.

CDR3 in DNA: TGTGCCAGCAGCTTAGGGACACCCGTTTTTGGAAACACCATATATTTT. Translated, it gives CASSLGTPVFGNTIYF. The rearrangement joins TRBV7-2 to TRBJ1-3; tentatively, D is TRBD1 (5 bases). The germline CDR1 and CDR2 sequences are SGHTA and FQGNSA. The CDR3 sequence is 16 residues long. Trimming took 1 base from V and 3 from J, leaving 13 bases between them. The full variable domain, in which reference TRBV7-2 and TRBJ1-3 provide the parts outside the CDR3, is GAGVSQSPSNKVTEKGKDVELRCDPISGHTALYWYRQSLGQGLEFLIYFQGNSAPDKSGLPSDRFSAERTGGSVSTLTIQRTQQEDSAVYLCASSLGTPVFGNTIYFGEGSWLTVV.

This clone was seen a single time. The genes are TRBV29-1 and TRBJ1-2; D is uncertain. CDR3 length: 16 residues. The germline V gene has CDR1 SQVTM and CDR2 ANQGSEA. V was cut by 4 bases and J by 1 base, with 19 bases left in between. Here the CDR3 DNA reads TGCAGCGTTGTAGGGCCAGGAGCTCTACGTAACTATGGCTACACCTTC. Translated, it gives CSVVGPGALRNYGYTF.

The V call is TRBV7-8, the J call TRBJ1-2, with D perhaps matching TRBD1 (5 bases). The CDR3 extends over 15 amino acids. V was pared by 1 base and J by 4 bases, with 13 bases between. Germline CDR1 is SGHVS and CDR2 is FQNEAQ. CDR3 loop: CASSLVGGGFYGYTF. As DNA, the CDR3 is TGTGCCAGCAGCTTAGTGGGCGGGGGATTCTATGGCTACACCTTC.

This chain uses TRBV18 with TRBJ1-1, with 9 bases lining up with TRBD1. The CDR3 is 12 amino acids. The ends lost 4 bases at V and 7 bases at J; junction bases unmatched: 1. Germline CDR1 and CDR2: KGHSH and LQKENI. The CDR3 protein is CASSRTGDEAFF. As DNA, the CDR3 is TGTGCCAGCTCACGGACAGGGGATGAAGCTTTCTTT.